The rows below give T cell receptor beta chains drawn from one sample of a study of blood T cell repertoires in COVID-19. Sequencing used immunoSEQ multiplex PCR; TCRdb keeps in-frame clones, though not all of them. The sample consists of approximately 210,000 clones, about 87% of them appearing once. Material for sequencing was peripheral blood. These receptors all stem from a man aged 70-80 years with acute or convalescent COVID-19. CDR3s include the opening cysteine and the closing phenylalanine or tryptophan. A D gene is named only where the DNA matches it firmly. Clone size is not always given. Where it is, it says once, few, many or a class for expanded clones.

J gene | clone size | D gene | V gene | CDR3 DNA | CDR3 protein
TRBJ2-2 | once | TRBD1 | TRBV7-6 | TGTGCCAGCAGCTTAGGACGGGACAGGGGCACCGGGGAGCTGTTTTTT | CASSLGRDRGTGELFF
TRBJ2-1 | once | TRBD1 | TRBV5-1 | TGCGCCAGCAGCTCTTATGACAGGGGGAATGAGCAGTTCTTC | CASSSYDRGNEQFF
TRBJ2-7 | . | TRBD1 | TRBV7-9 | TGTGCCAGCAGCTTTGGACAGGGGTACGAGCAGTACTTC | CASSFGQGYEQYF
TRBJ1-2 | once | . | TRBV30 | TGTGCCTGGACACACCGACTCGATGGTGGCTACACCTTC | CAWTHRLDGGYTF
TRBJ2-2 | . | TRBD1 | TRBV28 | TGTGCCAGCAGTACTGTCGGACAGGGGTTTCCCGGGGAGCTGTTTTTT | CASSTVGQGFPGELFF
TRBJ1-1 | once | . | TRBV11-1 | TGTGCCAGCAGCCCCTCCGGGAACAGAAATGAAGCTTTCTTT | CASSPSGNRNEAFF
TRBJ2-5 | . | TRBD1 | TRBV24-1 | TGTGCCACAGGGACAGAAGAGACCCAGTACTTC | CATGTEETQYF
TRBJ2-7 | . | . | TRBV6-5 | TGTGCCAGCAGTTACTCGGTACCTGTGGGCACCTACGAGCAGTACTTC | CASSYSVPVGTYEQYF
TRBJ2-1 | . | TRBD2 | TRBV12-3/TRBV12-4 | TGTGCCAGCACCTCTGGGGCGGGAGTTGAGCAGTTCTTC | CASTSGAGVEQFF
TRBJ2-1 | . | TRBD1 | TRBV7-2 | TGTGCCAGCAGAAAAGGGGGCTGGAACAATGAGCAGTTCTTC | CASRKGGWNNEQFF
TRBJ1-1 | . | . | TRBV16 | TGTGCCAGCAGCCCGGGGACTAACACTGAAGCTTTCTTT | CASSPGTNTEAFF
TRBJ2-5 | . | . | TRBV3-1/TRBV3-2 | TGTGCCAGCAGCCAAGATACTGGCGGCCGGTCCCAGTACTTC | CASSQDTGGRSQYF
TRBJ1-2 | . | TRBD1 | TRBV5-6 | TGTGCCAGCAGGGGACCGTCCGGGACAGGGGGCTATGGCTACACCTTC | CASRGPSGTGGYGYTF
TRBJ2-1 | . | TRBD2 | TRBV6-1 | TGTGCCAGCAGTGCTGGGACTAGCGGTTCCTACAATGAGCAGTTCTTC | CASSAGTSGSYNEQFF
TRBJ2-1 | . | TRBD1 | TRBV19 | TGTGCCAGTAGTATAGTTGCACAGGGGGCCGAAAATGAGCAGTTCTTC | CASSIVAQGAENEQFF
TRBJ2-1 | . | TRBD2 | TRBV24-1 | TGTGCCACCAGTACGGGAGGGTCCTACAATGAGCAGTTCTTC | CATSTGGSYNEQFF
TRBJ2-5 | once | TRBD2 | TRBV9 | TGTGCCAGCAGCCCCGGCCTAGCGGGAGTTGGGCAAGAGACCCAGTACTTC | CASSPGLAGVGQETQYF
TRBJ2-1 | . | TRBD1 | TRBV6-5 | TGTGCCACTCAAATTGACAGGGTGGGCAATGAGCAGTTCTTC | CATQIDRVGNEQFF
TRBJ1-2 | . | . | TRBV11-2 | TGTGCCAGCAGCCTCATTGAGGGTAACTATGGCTACACCTTC | CASSLIEGNYGYTF
TRBJ1-5 | . | . | TRBV19 | TGTGCCAGTAGTATTGCGGAGCCTTCGCCCCAGCATTTT | CASSIAEPSPQHF
TRBJ2-5 | . | TRBD2 | TRBV7-9 | TGTGCCAGCACCAAACAGATAGCGGGAGGCGTAGAGACCCAGTACTTC | CASTKQIAGGVETQYF
TRBJ1-1 | . | TRBD1 | TRBV4-2 | TGTGCCAGCAGCCAGCTCGGGACAGGGGGCTCTGAAGCTTTCTTT | CASSQLGTGGSEAFF
TRBJ1-1 | . | TRBD1 | TRBV7-9 | TGTGCCAGCAGCGGGACAGGGGAAGCTTTCTTT | CASSGTGEAFF
TRBJ1-2 | . | TRBD1 | TRBV28 | TGTGCCAGCCGTCGGTACTATACGACAGGGGGCATTGACTATGGCTACACCTTC | CASRRYYTTGGIDYGYTF
TRBJ2-5 | . | TRBD1 | TRBV16 | TGTGCCAGCAGCCATTCCGGGACAGCTGGGGAGACCCAGTACTTC | CASSHSGTAGETQYF
TRBJ1-2 | . | . | TRBV14 | TGTGCCAGCAGCCAAGTAGCGGTTAACTATGGCTACACCTTC | CASSQVAVNYGYTF
TRBJ2-6 | . | . | TRBV2 | TGTGCCAGCGCCGGTGGGGCCAACGTCCTGACTTTC | CASAGGANVLTF
TRBJ2-1 | . | . | TRBV18 | TGTGCCAGCTCACCACCGACGGGGATGTTTGGTGAGCAGTTCTTC | CASSPPTGMFGEQFF
TRBJ2-1 | . | TRBD1 | TRBV11-3 | TGTGCCAGCAGCTTAGGGGACAGCGACAATGAGCAGTTCTTC | CASSLGDSDNEQFF
TRBJ1-2 | . | TRBD1 | TRBV27 | TGTGCCAGCACTCGGACAGGCCAAAACTATGGCTACACCTTC | CASTRTGQNYGYTF
TRBJ2-7 | . | . | TRBV29-1 | TGCAGCGTTGGACACGTTTCCGAGCAGTACTTC | CSVGHVSEQYF
TRBJ2-2 | . | TRBD1 | TRBV19 | TGTGCCAGTAGCCGGGACAGGATAAACACCGGGGAGCTGTTTTTT | CASSRDRINTGELFF
TRBJ2-1 | . | . | TRBV6-5 | TGTGCCAGCAGCCCACCTGCCCCCGGAGGGCAGTTCTTC | CASSPPAPGGQFF
TRBJ2-1 | . | . | TRBV28 | TGTGCCAGCAGGGCCGACTCTTACAATGAGCAGTTCTTC | CASRADSYNEQFF
TRBJ1-5 | . | TRBD1 | TRBV5-8 | TGTGCCAGCAGTATCAGGGGGCCCGGGAAGCCCCAGCATTTT | CASSIRGPGKPQHF
TRBJ2-3 | . | TRBD2 | TRBV5-1 | TGCGCCAGCAGCTACGGCGGGAGTGGTACAGATACGCAGTATTTT | CASSYGGSGTDTQYF
TRBJ2-1 | . | . | TRBV5-1 | TGCGCCAGCAGCTTGGAGCTAGTGCAGTTCTTC | CASSLELVQFF
TRBJ1-2 | . | . | TRBV7-2 | TGTGCCAGCAGCTTAAAGTTGTTTCAGAGGATCAACTATGGCTACACCTTC | CASSLKLFQRINYGYTF
TRBJ2-7 | few | . | TRBV25-1 | TGTGCCAGCAGTGAATGGGGCAGGGGCCGATACGAGCAGTACTTC | CASSEWGRGRYEQYF
TRBJ1-5 | . | . | TRBV27 | TGTGCCAGCAGTTTTGGGCAGGGCAATCAGCCCCAGCATTTT | CASSFGQGNQPQHF
TRBJ1-1 | once | . | TRBV19 | TGTGCCAGTAGTAAACAGGCCGCGGGAAGGTACACTGAAGCTTTCTTT | CASSKQAAGRYTEAFF
TRBJ1-1 | . | . | TRBV7-3 | TGTGCCAGCAGCTTAATGGGCGGGACTGAAGCTTTCTTT | CASSLMGGTEAFF
TRBJ2-1 | . | . | TRBV11-3 | TGTGCCAGCAGCCCGGGGTGGCGGGGTGCCTACAATGAGCAGTTCTTC | CASSPGWRGAYNEQFF
TRBJ1-1 | . | . | TRBV2 | TGTGCCAGCAGCCTTCGAGCGTATAACACTGAAGCTTTCTTT | CASSLRAYNTEAFF
TRBJ1-6 | . | TRBD1 | TRBV3-1/TRBV3-2 | TGTGCCAGCAGCCTAGGACAGGTTAATTCACCCCTCCACTTT | CASSLGQVNSPLHF
TRBJ1-5 | . | . | TRBV18 | TGTGCCAGCTCACCAGGGGGGGCAGGGCAGCCCCAGCATTTT | CASSPGGAGQPQHF
TRBJ2-2 | . | TRBD1 | TRBV5-8 | TGTGCCAGCAGCCTGACAGGGGTGGGCACCGGGGAGCTGTTTTTT | CASSLTGVGTGELFF
TRBJ1-3 | . | TRBD1 | TRBV6-5 | TGTGCCAGCAGTAGGACAGGGGAAAACACCATATATTTT | CASSRTGENTIYF
TRBJ1-1 | . | TRBD1 | TRBV6-5 | TGTGCCAGCCTTAGGACAGGGCAAGGCACTGAAGCTTTCTTT | CASLRTGQGTEAFF
TRBJ2-2 | . | TRBD2 | TRBV29-1 | TGCAGCGTTGTGACTAGCTACTACACCGGGGAGCTGTTTTTT | CSVVTSYYTGELFF
TRBJ2-2 | few | . | TRBV3-1/TRBV3-2 | TGTGCCAGCAGCGCTCGGGTCCCCGGGGAGCTGTTTTTT | CASSARVPGELFF
TRBJ2-1 | . | . | TRBV28 | TGTGCCAGCAGTTTGGCGGGTAACAATGAGCAGTTCTTC | CASSLAGNNEQFF
TRBJ1-6 | . | . | TRBV24-1 | TGTGCCACCAGTGGTACAGTCTATAATTCACCCCTCCACTTT | CATSGTVYNSPLHF
TRBJ1-1 | . | TRBD1 | TRBV19 | TGTGCCAGTAGTCCCTCGTTTTGGGACAGGGAAAGACGGCTCAGGAAGAACACTGAAGCTTTCTTT | CASSPSFWDRERRLRKNTEAFF
TRBJ1-2 | . | . | TRBV4-3 | TGCGCCAGCAGCCAAGCCCCCCAGGACTCCAGGGGCTACACCTTC | CASSQAPQDSRGYTF
TRBJ2-7 | . | TRBD2 | TRBV28 | TGTGCCAGCAGCCCCTCCCTAGCGGGAGTTAGGTCGAGCGAGCAGTACTTC | CASSPSLAGVRSSEQYF
TRBJ2-3 | . | TRBD2 | TRBV29-1 | TGCAGCGTTGTTGGCGGGAGCCCCTTCACAGATACGCAGTATTTT | CSVVGGSPFTDTQYF
TRBJ2-1 | once | . | TRBV3-1/TRBV3-2 | TGTGCCAGCAGCCAAGACGCTAAGATACAGTTCTTC | CASSQDAKIQFF